This T cell receptor beta chain was identified during a study of naive and memory T cell subsets. Germline assignment: CDR1 SGHRS and CDR2 YFSETQ. V was pared by 4 bases and J by 1 base, with 12 bases of the junction left unmatched. This CDR3 is 17 amino acids long. Study results and caveats: Each distinct alpha or beta sequence counts as one clonotype.

Two oligonucleotides, mixed equimolar, formed the beta constant-region primer covering TRBC1 and TRBC2. The ligated cDNA underwent four PCR rounds using SP2 and nested alpha and beta constant-region primers. TCRdb analysed the UMI-ligation and nested PCR reads with MiXCR anew, one entry per CDR3 protein. The table has 30,000 to 40,000 distinct CDR3 sequences, about 18% seen once; the top ten hold around 3.4%. Separate alpha and beta amplification began at the second PCR step. CMV status came from CD4+ IFNgamma after overnight CMV lysate stimulation. Points on this clonotype: As yet, its antigen is unknown.

The receptor was derived from a human donor in good health. Specimen: effector memory CD4+ T cells from blood. Indicated subset: effector memory, CD45RA- CD27-. The gene calls are TRBV5-1 and TRBJ1-1; 8 bases fit TRBD1. CDR3 coding DNA: TGCGCCAGCAGCCGGTCCGCAGGGGGCTTGGGGAACACTGAAGCTTTCTTT. This sequence encodes CASSRSAGGLGNTEAFF.